This TCR beta chain was observed in a study of CD4 T cells in relation to SARS-CoV-2 and coronaviruses. Study summary: PBMCs were cultured with antigen for 10 days before TCR beta sequencing. Convalescent donors were aged roughly 20 to 75, with median around 37 years. Study-wide points: Monoreactive clones expanded significantly more to SARS-CoV-2 than crossreactive clones did.

Method: immunoSEQ multiplex PCR; TCRdb's copy keeps in-frame clones and lacks some. This repertoire shows some 44,000 clones, about 80% found once; its top ten account for 1.4%. The germline gives CDR1 MRHNA, CDR2 SNTAGT. The CDR3 length is 13 residues. The V end was cut by 11 bases, the J end by 5 bases, with 15 bases between. Comment on this clone: Its specificity is not known.

The receptor was isolated from an adult with COVID-19. V usage is TRBV6-4 and J usage is TRBJ1-4; no clear D. Input material: naive CD4+ T cells from PBMCs, cultured in vitro. As for subset: naive CD4+ T cells isolated by negative enrichment. CDR3 in DNA: TGTGCCTGCAATGGGGAGGGCAATGAAAAACTGTTTTTT. It specifies CACNGEGNEKLFF.